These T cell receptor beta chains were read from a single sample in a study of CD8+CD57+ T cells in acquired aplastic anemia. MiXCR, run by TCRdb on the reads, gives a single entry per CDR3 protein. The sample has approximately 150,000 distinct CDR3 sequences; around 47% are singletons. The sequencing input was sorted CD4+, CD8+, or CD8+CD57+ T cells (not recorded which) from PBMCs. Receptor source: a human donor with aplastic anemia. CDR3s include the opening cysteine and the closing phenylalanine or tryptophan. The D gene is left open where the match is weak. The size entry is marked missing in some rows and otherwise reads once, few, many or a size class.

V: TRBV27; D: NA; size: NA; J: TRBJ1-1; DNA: TGTGCCAGCAGTTCAGAAGGGGCGGACACTGAAGCTTTCTTT; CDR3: CASSSEGADTEAFF
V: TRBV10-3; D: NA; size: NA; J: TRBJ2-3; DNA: TGTGCCATCAGTGGCAGGAGCACAGATACGCAGTATTTT; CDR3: CAISGRSTDTQYF
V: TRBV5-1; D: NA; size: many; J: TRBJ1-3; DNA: TGCGCCAGCAGCGAACAGGAGGGGGCTGGAAACACCATATATTTT; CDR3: CASSEQEGAGNTIYF
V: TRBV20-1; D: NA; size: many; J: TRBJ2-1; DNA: TGCAGTGCTACCCACGGCAATCGGGGAAACGATGAGCAGTTCTTC; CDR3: CSATHGNRGNDEQFF
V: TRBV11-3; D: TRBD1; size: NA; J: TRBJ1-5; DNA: TGTGCCAGTAGTAGACAGGGATATCAGCCCCAGCATTTT; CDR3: CASSRQGYQPQHF
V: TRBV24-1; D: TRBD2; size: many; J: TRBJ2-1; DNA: TGTGCCACCAGTGATCACCGTCGCGGGGGATCCTACAATGAGCAGTTCTTC; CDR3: CATSDHRRGGSYNEQFF
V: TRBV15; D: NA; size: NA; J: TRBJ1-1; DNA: TGTGCCACCGCTCCGACCATGAACGCTGAAGCCTTCTTT; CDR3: CATAPTMNAEAFF
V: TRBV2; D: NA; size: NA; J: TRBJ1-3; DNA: TGTGCCGGCCAGCCGGGGTCTGTTGGAAACACCATATATTTT; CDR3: CAGQPGSVGNTIYF
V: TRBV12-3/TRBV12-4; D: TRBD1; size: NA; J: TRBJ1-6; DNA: TGTGCCAGCAGCGTAGGGCAGGGGGCGAATAATTCACCCCTCCACTTT; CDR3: CASSVGQGANNSPLHF
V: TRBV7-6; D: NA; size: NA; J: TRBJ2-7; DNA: TGTGCCAGCAGCTTTCAATCCGAGCAGTACTTC; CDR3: CASSFQSEQYF